This T cell receptor beta chain was found in a study of T cell repertoires in cytomegalovirus infection. Study in general: Public signatures in TCR beta pointed to CMV infection and matching HLA type.

One entry per CDR3 protein results from TCRdb running MiXCR on the reads. The sample lists hundreds of thousands of distinct CDR3 sequences; around 24% were seen once. This clonotype turned up a few times. Germline CDR1 and CDR2: MNHNY and SVGAGI (reference sequence). Trimming at V came to 5 bases and at J to 1 base, leaving 8 bases not matched to a gene. The CDR3 is made up of 16 amino acids. The sequence derives from a human donor in good health (CMV status not recorded). Some clones in this sample may be carry-over from other donors' samples. The rearrangement links TRBV6-6 to TRBJ1-1; 9 bases align to TRBD1. Sequencing was performed on CD8+ T cells from PBMCs. DNA for the CDR3: TGTGCCAGCAGTCCCCGGGGACAGGGTAAGAACACTGAAGCTTTCTTT. This sequence encodes CASSPRGQGKNTEAFF.